The 24 T cell receptor beta chains reported below all come from one sample, sequenced in a study of shared clonotypes between healthy human individuals. The data were produced by immunoSEQ multiplex PCR, yet TCRdb's version contains in-frame clones alone and is incomplete. Among millions of clones listed, approximately 94% were seen once. The specimen sequenced was naive CD4+ T cells sorted from blood. The subset here: CD45RA+ positively selected. These receptors were obtained from a man younger than 30 in good health.

The chain has TRBV6-5 and TRBJ1-2, with TRBD1 matching over 7 bases. Germline CDR1 and CDR2: MNHEY and SVGAGI. J lost 5 bases, V lost 8 bases, and 2 bases had no gene match. CDR3 length: 11 residues. The CDR3 coding sequence is TGTGCCAGCGGGACAGTTTATGGCTACACCTTC. This gives the protein CASGTVYGYTF.

The chain carries TRBV27 and TRBJ1-2; unclear D gene. Deletions cut 7 bases from V and 0 bases from J, with 12 bases between. The CDR3 consists of 14 residues. Germline-derived CDR1 and CDR2 are MNHEY and SMNVEV (reference sequence). For the CDR3, the DNA is TGTGCCAGCAAGATGGTCCGTTCTAACTATGGCTACACCTTC. Translated: CASKMVRSNYGYTF.

V is TRBV7-9 and J is TRBJ2-2; 8 bases match TRBD2. The CDR3 contains 16 residues. Germline assignment: CDR1 SEHNR and CDR2 FQNEAQ (reference sequence). Unmatched junction bases numbered 7, after V lost 5 bases and J lost 2 bases. The CDR3 reads CASSQSSGGNTGELFF. In nucleotides, the CDR3 is TGTGCCAGCAGCCAATCCAGCGGGGGTAACACCGGGGAGCTGTTTTTT.

The V gene is TRBV19, the J gene TRBJ2-1, with a weak D call TRBD2 (6 bases). CDR1 and CDR2 (germline): LNHDA, SQIVND (reference sequence). The CDR3 contains 17 residues. Deletions cut 4 bases from V and 8 bases from J, with 24 bases between. Written as DNA, the CDR3 is TGTGCCAGTAGTAGCCCCCGGCTAGCGCCGAGCGGAGATGAGCAGTTCTTC. It yields the protein CASSSPRLAPSGDEQFF.

This clone was picked up one time. The chain carries TRBV30 and TRBJ2-5; no firm D call. The J call is doubtful: the DNA matches TRBJ2-7 better. CDR1 GTSNPN and CDR2 SVGIG come from the germline V gene (reference sequence). CDR3 size: 16 residues. CDR3 region: CAWSVLPAGPSYEQYF. The CDR3, as DNA: TGTGCCTGGAGTGTACTTCCGGCAGGACCCTCCTACGAGCAGTACTTC.

V is TRBV7-2 and J is TRBJ2-4; D is possibly TRBD2 (5 bases). This CDR3 region has 17 residues. The V and J ends lost 2 bases and 0 bases respectively, with 14 bases between them. In germline, CDR1 is SGHTA, CDR2 FQGNSA. The chain's CDR3 is CASSLSPRTVAKNIQYF. CDR3 in DNA: TGTGCCAGCAGCTTATCCCCCCGGACTGTAGCCAAAAACATTCAGTACTTC.

This clone has more than one count but fewer than ten. The rearrangement uses TRBV9 and TRBJ1-1; 7 bases are shared with TRBD1. This CDR3 comprises 13 residues. V shed 3 bases and J 4 bases; nucleotides not matched to a gene: 3. Per the germline V gene, CDR1 is SGDLS and CDR2 is YYNGEE. The CDR3: CASSATGLTEAFF. In DNA form, the CDR3 reads TGTGCCAGCAGCGCGACAGGGCTCACTGAAGCTTTCTTT.

This rearrangement joins TRBV25-1 to TRBJ2-5; D is ambiguous. The CDR3 consists of 14 residues. Germline V lookup: CDR1 MGHDK, CDR2 SYGVNS. Deletions cut 2 bases from V and 2 bases from J, with 9 bases between. The CDR3: CASSEPNRQETQYF. DNA of the CDR3: TGTGCCAGCAGTGAACCCAACAGACAAGAGACCCAGTACTTC.

The rearrangement links TRBV11-2 to TRBJ1-2; TRBD1 aligns across 12 bases. The CDR3 is made up of 18 amino acids. Germline V gene sequence: CDR1 SGHAT, CDR2 FQNNGV. With V trimmed by 4 bases and J by 2 bases, 11 bases remained unmatched. The CDR3 nucleotides are TGTGCCAGCAGCTCCCGGGACAGGGGGCTTCCCCCCAACTATGGCTACACCTTC. It codes for CASSSRDRGLPPNYGYTF. Together with reference TRBV11-2 and TRBJ1-2, the CDR3 gives the full variable domain: EAGVAQSPRYKIIEKRQSVAFWCNPISGHATLYWYQQILGQGPKLLIQFQNNGVVDDSQLPKDRFSAERLKGVDSTLKIQPAKLEDSAVYLCASSSRDRGLPPNYGYTFGSGTRLTVV.

The chain has TRBV10-3 and TRBJ1-1; TRBD1 is a possible D gene (5 bases). Germline CDR1 reads ENHRY; CDR2 reads SYGVKD. CDR3 length: 14 residues. Trimming removed 2 bases from V and 4 bases from J, with 11 bases in between. In nucleotides, the CDR3 is TGTGCCATCAGTGAGGCAGGGCCAAGCACTGAAGCTTTCTTT. It specifies CAISEAGPSTEAFF.

V usage is TRBV5-1 and J usage is TRBJ2-7; TRBD1 agrees at 8 bases. Trimming removed 4 bases from V and 3 bases from J; junction bases left unmatched: 6. The CDR3 has 14 amino acids. Germline loops: CDR1 SGHRS, CDR2 YFSETQ. CDR3 region: CASSTDRVHYEQYF. Written as DNA, the CDR3 is TGCGCCAGCAGCACGGACAGGGTTCACTACGAGCAGTACTTC. Full variable domain (remainder filled in from reference TRBV5-1 and TRBJ2-7): KAGVTQTPRYLIKTRGQQVTLSCSPISGHRSVSWYQQTPGQGLQFLFEYFSETQRNKGNFPGRFSGRQFSNSRSEMNVSTLELGDSALYLCASSTDRVHYEQYFGPGTRLTVT.

The chain employs TRBV28 and TRBJ1-6; D ambiguous. V was cut by 6 bases and J by 7 bases, with 16 bases left in between. This CDR3 has 15 residues. Germline values: CDR1 MDHEN, CDR2 SYDVKM. DNA of the CDR3: TGTGCCAGCAGCCGTCTAAACCTTATAAATTCACCCCTCCACTTT. Translated, it gives CASSRLNLINSPLHF.

This clone was detected once. The rearrangement joins TRBV4-1 to TRBJ2-7; the D is unclear. The germline V gene has CDR1 MGHRA and CDR2 YSYEKL. The CDR3 contains 15 residues. Trimming took 4 bases from V and 0 from J, leaving 13 bases between them. The CDR3: CASSPTVLSSYEQYF. DNA of the CDR3: TGCGCCAGCAGCCCGACGGTACTCAGCTCCTACGAGCAGTACTTC.

This chain links TRBV6-1 with TRBJ1-5, with D unclear. CDR3 length: 12 amino acids. CDR1 and CDR2 from the germline V gene are MNHNS and SASEGT. Trimming left V 7 bases short and J 4 bases short, with 8 bases between. CDR3 nucleotides: TGTGCCAGCAATCCAACAAATCAGCCCCAGCATTTT. Protein product: CASNPTNQPQHF.

The chain employs TRBV6-5 and TRBJ1-5; D is perhaps TRBD1 (5 bases). The germline V gene encodes CDR1 MNHEY and CDR2 SVGAGI. Trimming took 2 bases from V and 1 from J, leaving 12 bases between them. This CDR3 region has 16 residues. The CDR3 DNA reads as TGTGCCAGCAGTTACGGCAGGGTCGGGAGCAATCAGCCCCAGCATTTT. Its protein is CASSYGRVGSNQPQHF.

This chain connects TRBV5-6 to TRBJ2-5; no clear D gene. This CDR3 spans 13 amino acids. V shed 3 bases and J shed 5 bases, with 11 bases lying between them. The germline gives CDR1 SGHDT, CDR2 YYEEEE. The CDR3 region is CASSSSLGETQYF. CDR3 bases: TGTGCCAGCAGCTCCTCTTTGGGGGAGACCCAGTACTTC.

The chain couples TRBV6-6 to TRBJ2-7, with TRBD2 matching 15 bases. This CDR3 contains 16 residues. Unmatched junction bases numbered 8, after V lost 6 bases and J lost 5 bases. Per germline, CDR1 MNHNY and CDR2 SVGAGI (reference sequence). CDR3 in amino acids: CASSAGTSGRINEQYF. CDR3 nucleotides: TGTGCCAGCAGCGCCGGGACTAGCGGGAGGATCAACGAGCAGTACTTC.

This rearrangement joins TRBV7-6 to TRBJ2-2, with 13 bases matching TRBD2. The germline CDR1 and CDR2 sequences are SGHVS and FNYEAQ. The CDR3 is made up of 16 amino acids. The junction had 5 bases not matched to a gene; V was cut back by 3 bases and J by 7 bases. The DNA for the CDR3 is TGTGCCAGCAGCTTCGGGACTAGCGGGACTAACGGGGAGCTGTTTTTT. Translated, it gives CASSFGTSGTNGELFF. Full variable domain (rest looked up from reference TRBV7-6 and TRBJ2-2): GAGVSQSPRYKVTKRGQDVALRCDPISGHVSLYWYRQALGQGPEFLTYFNYEAQQDKSGLPNDRFSAERPEGSISTLTIQRTEQRDSAMYRCASSFGTSGTNGELFFGEGSRLTVL.

V and J are TRBV11-3 and TRBJ2-2, with D hard to call. Germline V gene data show CDR1 as SGHNT and CDR2 as YENEEA. The V gene lost 0 bases and the J gene lost 2 bases, with 7 bases spanning the gap. This CDR3 contains 15 residues. DNA of the CDR3: TGTGCCAGCAGCTTAGAAAGCAGTAACACCGGGGAGCTGTTTTTT. This encodes CASSLESSNTGELFF.

This clone appeared once. The chain has TRBV28 and TRBJ1-1; D is unclear. V was pared by 8 bases and J by 3 bases, with 10 bases between. This CDR3 is built from 12 residues. Germline CDR1 is MDHEN and CDR2 is SYDVKM. The CDR3 sequence is CASENLYTEAFF. The CDR3 DNA reads as TGTGCCAGCGAAAACCTCTACACTGAAGCTTTCTTT.

This clone was seen a single time. Here the CDR3 DNA reads TGCGCCAGCAGCCAAGTAGACAGAGACGCGGGAGAGCAGTACTTC. This translates into CASSQVDRDAGEQYF. V and J are TRBV4-1 and TRBJ2-7; D might be TRBD2 (6 bases). V dropped 1 base and J dropped 7 bases, with 17 bases sitting between them. Germline V CDR1 and CDR2: MGHRA, YSYEKL. The CDR3 is 15 residues long.

The genes are TRBV14 and TRBJ1-2, with D uncertain. The V and J ends lost 2 bases and 4 bases respectively, with 8 bases between them. Per germline, CDR1 SGHDN and CDR2 FVKESK. This CDR3 is 13 amino acids long. As DNA, the CDR3 is TGTGCCAGCAGCCAATATATCGGCTATGGCTACACCTTC. It is translated as CASSQYIGYGYTF.

For this clone: Additional DNA sequences in this sample encode the identical CDR3. The chain couples TRBV2 to TRBJ1-1; D is unresolved. Per the germline V gene, CDR1 is SNHLY and CDR2 is FYNNEI. Trimming cost V 5 bases and J 0 bases, with 7 bases left between them. The CDR3 is 13 residues long. The DNA of the CDR3 is TGTGCCAGCAGTTTGACACTGAACACTGAAGCTTTCTTT. This translates into CASSLTLNTEAFF.

This rearrangement joins TRBV19 to TRBJ1-1; D is ambiguous. With 9 bases removed from V and 5 bases from J, the gap between germline ends came to 7 bases. The CDR3 is made up of 10 amino acids. Germline CDR1 LNHDA, CDR2 SQIVND (reference sequence). The CDR3 DNA is TGTGCCAGCGGGTGGACTGAAGCTTTCTTT. Its translation is CASGWTEAFF.